This T cell receptor (beta chain) originates from a study of cytomegalovirus exposure and HLA in healthy donors. CDR3 length equals 14 residues. The junction had 9 bases not matched to a gene; V was cut back by 6 bases and J by 5 bases. CDR1 and CDR2 (germline): MGHRA, YSYEKL. The primer mix had 60 Vbeta and 13 Jbeta primers. Profiled with immunoSEQ multiplex PCR; TCRdb holds only in-frame clones, not every one. In the table there are some 150,000 clones, 75% to 85% of which are singletons. The TCR originated in a female donor in good health and CMV-seropositive. The sequenced sample was PBMCs. The chain carries TRBV4-1 and TRBJ2-7; TRBD2 aligns across 8 bases. In DNA, the CDR3 is TGCGCCAGCAGTCACGAGCGGGGGCATGACGAGCAGTACTTC. Translating it yields CASSHERGHDEQYF.